These 26 T cell receptor beta chains were all obtained from the same sample, sequenced in a study of OX40 agonist ivuxolimab in advanced cancers. Profiling relied on immunoSEQ multiplex PCR, and the TCRdb table lists in-frame clones only, not all of them. The repertoire holds tens of thousands of clones, about 90% seen once, with approximately 1.3% in the top ten. Sequencing used CD4+ or CD8+ T cells sorted from blood, obtained in a trial of the OX40 agonist ivuxolimab. The source of these receptors is an adult with an advanced solid tumor such as melanoma, head and neck, liver or kidney cancer.

This rearrangement joins TRBV28 to TRBJ1-5; 8 bases match TRBD1. The CDR3 runs 15 residues. V shed 3 bases, J shed 3 bases, and the junction held 4 bases outside the gene matches. Germline assignment: CDR1 MDHEN and CDR2 SYDVKM. For the CDR3, the DNA is TGTGCCAGCAGTTTGGGACAGGTCTTCAATCAGCCCCAGCATTTT. Protein sequence: CASSLGQVFNQPQHF.

This CDR3 reads CASSYKRGPYEQYF. CDR3 in DNA: TGTGCCAGCAGTTACAAGCGGGGCCCCTACGAGCAGTACTTC. The gene calls are TRBV6-5 and TRBJ2-7; 7 bases align to TRBD2. The germline gives CDR1 MNHEY, CDR2 SVGAGI. The CDR3 is 14 residues long. The V segment lost 2 bases and the J segment 2 bases; nucleotides outside the gene matches: 3.

The chain is built from TRBV5-1 and TRBJ2-7, with TRBD1 matching 7 bases. Germline V gene sequence: CDR1 SGHRS, CDR2 YFSETQ. Losses at the gene ends were 4 bases for V and 1 base for J; bases not matched to a gene: 8. CDR3 length: 15 residues. The CDR3 sequence: CASSLTGTESYEQYF. The DNA for the CDR3 is TGCGCCAGCAGCCTAACCGGGACAGAGTCCTACGAGCAGTACTTC.

The genes are TRBV6-5 and TRBJ1-1; D is perhaps TRBD1 (5 bases). Germline V lookup: CDR1 MNHEY, CDR2 SVGAGI. V dropped 2 bases and J dropped 2 bases, with 9 bases sitting between them. The CDR3 contains 14 residues. This CDR3 reads CASSYRQINTEAFF. As DNA, the CDR3 is TGTGCCAGCAGTTACCGACAGATAAACACTGAAGCTTTCTTT.

The J gene is TRBJ2-7, the V gene TRBV10-1; 7 bases are a match to TRBD2. Germline V gene sequence: CDR1 WNHNN, CDR2 SYGVQD (reference sequence). CDR3 size: 13 residues. The trim removed 6 bases at V and 6 bases at J, leaving 8 bases unmatched. CDR3 loop: CASRTPGLPEQYF. CDR3 nucleotides: TGCGCCAGCAGAACACCGGGACTACCCGAGCAGTACTTC.

The chain uses TRBV7-2 and TRBJ2-1, with 10 bases fitting TRBD2. Germline trimming cut 5 bases from V and 7 bases from J; bases unmatched to any gene: 14. Per the germline V gene, CDR1 is SGHTA and CDR2 is FQGNSA. This CDR3 contains 17 residues. CDR3 residues: CASSHRWVSGRRNEQFF. As DNA, the CDR3 is TGTGCCAGCAGCCACCGGTGGGTTAGCGGGAGGAGGAATGAGCAGTTCTTC. Full variable domain (missing parts from reference TRBV7-2 and TRBJ2-1): GAGVSQSPSNKVTEKGKDVELRCDPISGHTALYWYRQSLGQGLEFLIYFQGNSAPDKSGLPSDRFSAERTGGSVSTLTIQRTQQEDSAVYLCASSHRWVSGRRNEQFFGPGTRLTVL.

The J gene is TRBJ1-1, the V gene TRBV6-6, with D perhaps TRBD1 (5 bases). CDR1 and CDR2 from the germline V gene are MNHNY and SVGAGI (reference sequence). The CDR3 has 14 residues. V was clipped by 2 bases and J by 2 bases, with 9 bases between them. The CDR3 nucleotides read TGTGCCAGCAGTTACGAGACAGTAAACACTGAAGCTTTCTTT. This encodes CASSYETVNTEAFF.

The J gene is TRBJ1-1, the V gene TRBV19, with 8 positions matching TRBD1. This CDR3 is built from 15 residues. Germline-derived CDR1 and CDR2 are LNHDA and SQIVND (reference sequence). V lost 6 bases and J lost 7; bases outside the gene matches: 13. The CDR3 DNA reads as TGTGCCAGTAGGACTCTCGGACAGGGTAATTTTGAAGCTTTCTTT. It yields the protein CASRTLGQGNFEAFF.

This clone was recorded once. The gene calls are TRBV18 and TRBJ2-1; TRBD1 agrees at 9 bases. CDR3 length: 14 residues. J lost 8 bases, V lost 4 bases, and 6 bases had no gene match. Germline loops: CDR1 KGHSH, CDR2 LQKENI. The DNA of the CDR3 is TGTGCCAGCTCACTCCGGGACAGGGCCCATGAGCAGTTCTTC. This codes for CASSLRDRAHEQFF.

This chain connects TRBV10-3 to TRBJ2-1; D may be TRBD2 (5 bases). The germline CDR1 and CDR2 sequences are ENHRY and SYGVKD. The CDR3 has 14 amino acids. Between the trimmed V and J ends, which lost 8 bases and 0 bases, there was a span of 11 bases. CDR3 sequence (DNA): TGTGCCATCTCGAGGGCGATCTCCTACAATGAGCAGTTCTTC. Protein: CAISRAISYNEQFF.

The chain carries TRBV18 and TRBJ2-7, with 10 bases identical to TRBD1. V dropped 4 bases and J dropped 2; count of bases not matched to a gene: 5. The CDR3 is made up of 15 amino acids. Germline V gives CDR1 KGHSH, CDR2 LQKENI. In DNA, the CDR3 is TGTGCCAGCTCACGAACCGGGACAGGGGCCTACGAGCAGTACTTC. The encoded protein is CASSRTGTGAYEQYF.

This clone was seen just once. The chain is built from TRBV30 and TRBJ2-3; perhaps TRBD2 as D (5 bases). The CDR3 runs to 13 residues. CDR1 is GTSNPN and CDR2 is SVGIG in the germline V gene (reference sequence). V was pared by 1 base and J by 5 bases, with 10 bases between. CDR3 sequence (DNA): TGTGCCTGGAGTGGTCGGGGTGAAGATACGCAGTATTTT. Its translation: CAWSGRGEDTQYF.

V and J are TRBV6-1 and TRBJ2-2; D is uncertain. The CDR3 has 14 residues. Trimming left V 8 bases short and J 2 bases short, with 12 bases between. CDR1 and CDR2 from the germline V gene are MNHNS and SASEGT. The CDR3 DNA is TGTGCCAGCGGCAACAGCCTAAACACCGGGGAGCTGTTTTTT. This codes for CASGNSLNTGELFF.

V is TRBV28 and J is TRBJ1-1, with TRBD1 matching over 9 bases. V lost 6 bases to trimming and J lost 5 bases; unmatched junction nucleotides: 13. This CDR3 is 16 amino acids long. CDR1 is MDHEN and CDR2 is SYDVKM in the germline V gene. As DNA, the CDR3 is TGTGCCAGCAGCTTACAGGGGGCGAAGGTTGGGACTGAAGCTTTCTTT. Translating it yields CASSLQGAKVGTEAFF.

V is TRBV19 and J is TRBJ1-3; D gene unclear. The germline V gene has CDR1 LNHDA and CDR2 SQIVND (reference sequence). Trimming removed 5 bases at V and 0 bases at J, with 11 bases between. The CDR3 spans 15 residues. CDR3 sequence (DNA): TGTGCCAGTAGTTCAACGACCATCTCTGGAAACACCATATATTTT. This encodes CASSSTTISGNTIYF.

The chain is built from TRBV5-1 and TRBJ2-3; D remains unclear. V was trimmed by 0 bases and J by 1 base, leaving 9 bases between them. The germline V gene has CDR1 SGHRS and CDR2 YFSETQ. CDR3 length: 15 amino acids. CDR3 amino acids: CASSLDGTRTDTQYF. DNA for the CDR3: TGCGCCAGCAGCTTGGACGGAACCCGCACAGATACGCAGTATTTT.

The chain carries TRBV18 and TRBJ1-5; 8 bases align to TRBD1. V was pared by 6 bases and J by 4 bases, with 8 bases of the junction left unmatched. Germline CDR1 reads KGHSH; CDR2 reads LQKENI. The CDR3 has 15 amino acids. CDR3 DNA: TGTGCCAGCTCCGCCGGGACAGGACAAAATCAGCCCCAGCATTTT. It yields the protein CASSAGTGQNQPQHF.

This clone has more than one count but fewer than ten. V is TRBV5-4 and J is TRBJ2-2; 14 bases line up with TRBD2. Per germline, CDR1 SGHNT and CDR2 YYREEE (reference sequence). This CDR3 has 15 residues. Trimming removed 4 bases from V and 5 bases from J; junction bases left unmatched: 1. The DNA for the CDR3 is TGTGCCAGCAGCCGGACTAGCGGGAGGACCGGGGAGCTGTTTTTT. Protein: CASSRTSGRTGELFF. Together with reference TRBV5-4 and TRBJ2-2, the CDR3 gives the full variable domain: ETGVTQSPTHLIKTRGQQVTLRCSSQSGHNTVSWYQQALGQGPQFIFQYYREEENGRGNFPPRFSGLQFPNYSSELNVNALELDDSALYLCASSRTSGRTGELFFGEGSRLTVL.

Remarks on this clone: At one end, the junction sequence differs from germline, possibly due to a read error. The chain is built from TRBV7-2 and TRBJ2-7; D tentatively fits TRBD1 or TRBD2 (5 bases each). The CDR3 has 13 residues. The germline gives CDR1 SGHTA, CDR2 FQGNSA. The CDR3 here is CASSLESVGRRHF. The DNA of the CDR3 is TGTGCCAGCAGCTTAGAGAGTGTGGGACGTCGGCATTTC.

This chain links TRBV5-1 with TRBJ2-1, with D perhaps matching TRBD2 (5 bases). V was cut by 2 bases and J by 0 bases, with 9 bases left in between. The CDR3 is 15 amino acids. Germline CDR1 and CDR2: SGHRS and YFSETQ. In nucleotides, the CDR3 is TGCGCCAGCAGCTTACAAGCGGACTCCTACAATGAGCAGTTCTTC. The encoded protein is CASSLQADSYNEQFF. Filled out from reference TRBV5-1 and TRBJ2-1, the complete variable domain reads KAGVTQTPRYLIKTRGQQVTLSCSPISGHRSVSWYQQTPGQGLQFLFEYFSETQRNKGNFPGRFSGRQFSNSRSEMNVSTLELGDSALYLCASSLQADSYNEQFFGPGTRLTVL.

This chain links TRBV5-1 with TRBJ2-6; the D is unclear. V was cut by 0 bases and J by 0 bases, with 4 bases left in between. The length of the CDR3 is 15 residues. Per the germline V gene, CDR1 is SGHRS and CDR2 is YFSETQ. DNA of the CDR3: TGCGCCAGCAGCTTGGTAATCTCTGGGGCCAACGTCCTGACTTTC. It is translated as CASSLVISGANVLTF.

J is TRBJ2-1 and V is TRBV7-2; TRBD1 matches at 8 bases. Germline V gives CDR1 SGHTA, CDR2 FQGNSA. The CDR3 has 15 residues. With V trimmed by 2 bases and J by 3 bases, 3 bases remained unmatched. The CDR3 nucleotides read TGTGCCAGCAGCTTATCTGGGACAGGCTACAATGAGCAGTTCTTC. Translated, it gives CASSLSGTGYNEQFF. Based on the CDR3 plus reference TRBV7-2 and TRBJ2-1, the full variable domain is GAGVSQSPSNKVTEKGKDVELRCDPISGHTALYWYRQSLGQGLEFLIYFQGNSAPDKSGLPSDRFSAERTGGSVSTLTIQRTQQEDSAVYLCASSLSGTGYNEQFFGPGTRLTVL.

V usage is TRBV21-1 and J usage is TRBJ2-7. TRBV21-1 is a listed pseudogene. The CDR3 spans 14 residues. The CDR3 DNA sequence: TGTGCCAGCAGAGCAGATCCTCCGGAATACGAGCAGTACTTC. Protein product: CASRADPPEYEQYF.

The chain joins TRBV6-1 to TRBJ1-5; D is unresolved. CDR1 MNHNS and CDR2 SASEGT come from the germline V gene. V was pared by 7 bases and J by 6 bases, with 13 bases between. The CDR3 length is 13 residues. CDR3 residues: CASNNYGGQPQHF. CDR3 coding DNA: TGTGCCAGCAACAACTACGGAGGTCAGCCCCAGCATTTT.

The J gene is TRBJ1-4, the V gene TRBV4-2; TRBD1 matches at 9 bases. V lost 0 bases and J lost 7; bases outside the gene matches: 3. The CDR3 is made up of 15 amino acids. From germline, CDR1 is LGHNA and CDR2 YNFKEQ. In DNA form, the CDR3 reads TGTGCCAGCAGCCAAGAGGGACAGGGCAGTGAAAAACTGTTTTTT. Protein product: CASSQEGQGSEKLFF.

This clone was seen more than once but under ten times. The J gene is TRBJ1-5, the V gene TRBV30; 8 bases agree with TRBD1. V was clipped by 3 bases and J by 1 base; unmatched bases: 2. The germline gives CDR1 GTSNPN, CDR2 SVGIG (reference sequence). CDR3 size: 14 residues. The CDR3 DNA is TGTGCCTGGAGCCAGGGGGCGAGCAATCAGCCCCAGCATTTT. Protein product: CAWSQGASNQPQHF. The full variable domain, completed using reference TRBV30 and TRBJ1-5, is SQTIHQWPATLVQPVGSPLSLECTVEGTSNPNLYWYRQAAGRGLQLLFYSVGIGQISSEVPQNLSASRPQDRQFILSSKKLLLSDSGFYLCAWSQGASNQPQHFGDGTRLSIL.